This T cell receptor (beta chain) was recovered during a study of cytomegalovirus exposure and HLA in healthy donors. Primers included in the PCR were 60 Vbeta and 13 Jbeta primers. The table came from immunoSEQ multiplex PCR; TCRdb's copy has only in-frame clones and leaves some out. Among about 110,000 clones listed, approximately 76% were seen once. Germline CDR1 and CDR2: SGDLS and YYNGEE. V dropped 0 bases and J dropped 0; count of bases not matched to a gene: 3. The CDR3 is made up of 15 amino acids. Study-level points and caveats: Reportedly, a later analysis found an Asian-associated ancestry cluster had fewer N-insertions than the approximately 670-donor mean.

About this clone: Its antigen remains unknown.

This chain links TRBV9 with TRBJ2-7; 7 nucleotides line up with TRBD1. Input material: PBMCs. This TCR was recovered from a woman in her forties or fifties in good health and CMV-seropositive. This CDR3 reads CASSVGDSFSYEQYF. The CDR3 coding sequence is TGTGCCAGCAGCGTAGGGGACAGCTTCTCCTACGAGCAGTACTTC.